Listed below are T cell receptor beta chains from one sample, sequenced in a study of blood T cell repertoires in COVID-19. Method: immunoSEQ multiplex PCR; TCRdb's copy keeps in-frame clones and lacks some. The sample has about half a million clones, 70% to 90% seen once. The source material was PBMCs or T cells enriched from blood (not recorded which). The receptors originated from a woman aged 60-70 years who had recovered from COVID-19. The CDR3 runs from the conserved cysteine through the conserved F or W. The order of the fields is J gene, V gene, clone size, D gene, CDR3 protein, CDR3 DNA. The D gene is left open where the match is weak. Some rows mark clone size as missing; the rest say once, few, many or name a class of expanded clone.

>TRBJ2-1|TRBV27|NA|TRBD1
CASSKGTGATNYNEQFF
TGTGCCAGCAGTAAGGGGACAGGGGCAACCAACTACAATGAGCAGTTCTTC
>TRBJ1-5|TRBV1|NA|NA
CTSSPYSPDSNQPQHF
TGCACCAGCAGCCCCTACAGTCCTGATAGCAATCAGCCCCAGCATTTT
>TRBJ2-5|TRBV19|NA|TRBD1
CASSRTGGISKETQYF
TGTGCCAGTAGTCGGACAGGGGGAATCTCGAAAGAGACCCAGTACTTC
>TRBJ2-7|TRBV6-5|NA|NA
CASSYYRSSSYEQYF
TGTGCCAGCAGTTACTACAGGTCCTCGTCCTACGAGCAGTACTTC
>TRBJ2-3|TRBV28|once|TRBD1
CASRGQGVGTDTQYF
TGTGCCAGTAGGGGGCAGGGGGTTGGCACAGATACGCAGTATTTT
>TRBJ2-7|TRBV9|NA|TRBD1
CASSGSPGTESYEQYF
TGTGCCAGCAGCGGCTCCCCCGGGACAGAGTCCTACGAGCAGTACTTC
>TRBJ1-3|TRBV5-1|NA|NA
CASSSGLTSSGNTIYF
TGCGCCAGCAGCTCCGGACTGACGAGCTCTGGAAACACCATATATTTT
>TRBJ1-2|TRBV9|NA|NA
CASSASSGGNGYTF
TGTGCCAGCAGCGCCTCTTCGGGGGGCAATGGCTACACCTTC
>TRBJ1-5|TRBV6-5|NA|TRBD1
CASRRDRNSNQPQHF
TGTGCCAGCAGGAGGGACAGGAATAGCAATCAGCCCCAGCATTTT
>TRBJ1-4|TRBV27|NA|NA
CASSSVTNEKLFF
TGTGCCAGCAGTTCGGTGACTAATGAAAAACTGTTTTTT
>TRBJ1-6|TRBV10-2|NA|NA
CASGRSQGQDNSPLHF
TGCGCCAGCGGCAGGTCCCAGGGGCAAGATAATTCACCCCTCCACTTT
>TRBJ1-2|TRBV30|NA|NA
CAWSVSGWYGYTF
TGTGCCTGGAGTGTAAGCGGGTGGTATGGCTACACCTTC
>TRBJ2-3|TRBV24-1|NA|NA
CATSDPGSGTDTQYF
TGTGCCACCAGTGATCCAGGGTCCGGCACAGATACGCAGTATTTT
>TRBJ2-2|TRBV24-1|NA|NA
CATSEGDTYTGELFF
TGTGCCACCAGTGAAGGCGACACATACACCGGGGAGCTGTTTTTT
>TRBJ2-1|TRBV5-1|NA|TRBD1
CASSLGDRAHEQFF
TGCGCCAGCAGCTTGGGAGACAGGGCCCATGAGCAGTTCTTC